This T cell receptor beta chain emerged from a study of T cell clonotyping in hematopoietic cell transplantation (dated by TCRdb to 2020 to 2022). Study-level background: In the study, 140 or so blood samples were gathered from under 45 consecutive transplant recipients and their related donors. Recruitment of patients was conducted between September 2015 and January 2017, and follow-up was continued until September 2020 or death. What the work shows at the level of the full study, not this receptor alone: The sample size was limited, and because cells were not sorted, the contributions of CD4 and CD8 repertoires could not be separated. Donor and pretransplant recipient Inverse Simpson Index values predicted broader posttransplant TCR repertoire diversity. Recipient TCR diversity fell after transplant, with pathologically expanded clonotypes rising progressively from day 30 to day 180. Recipient repertoires showed only a small fraction of overlap with donor repertoires, and over 95% appeared de novo at the given depth.

The germline V end is reduced by 3 bases and the J end by 4 bases; junction bases left unmatched: 10. The CDR3 has 16 amino acids, counting the end cysteine and phenylalanine. Just CDR3 DNA is preserved here, 48 bases in frame from base 1. The germline V gene specifies SGHNT as CDR1 and YENEEA as CDR2. The sample's time point label is to be understood as: 30 days after allo-HCT. Blood from recipients was drawn roughly 28 days before transplant, then again at days 30, 100 and 180 after transplant. Nuclei Lysis Solution was used to extract genomic DNA from fresh or cryopreserved unfractionated peripheral blood mononuclear cells. In the case of this clone: The target of this receptor is not known. Base quality data are lacking; no much larger clone is found one base away.

The immunoSEQ assay, a bias-controlled multiplex PCR with V- and J-specific primers, was used to amplify TCR beta CDR3 regions from genomic DNA. In a second PCR step, a proprietary barcode and Illumina adapter sequences were attached to the CDR3 amplicons. An Illumina MiSeq instrument was used to sequence the CDR3 libraries. As for the original processing: Export and quality control were performed with immunoSEQ Analyzer 3.0, and downstream analyses were performed with R Bioconductor and Immunarch. Repertoire metrics were calculated using only productive rearrangements within the normalized downsampled data set. In the normalized cohort, clonotypes with more than 5 templates were defined as pathologically expanded. The Inverse Simpson Index was used to measure repertoire diversity. To capture all clonotypes, the CMV-specificity analyses were run on the non-normalized data set. TCRdb retrieved this table from immuneACCESS and kept in-frame rearrangements only. Not all clones are present; in checked studies, unresolved V genes account for under half, and no reason is known for the remainder. The V and J calls and clone size come from that table; D and trimming were worked out from the DNA. The sample table records 5,500 to 8,000 clones; approximately 96% of these occur just once. 0.45% of the sample belongs to the ten largest clones.

This TCR derives from a male patient aged 35-50 years who had an allogeneic stem cell transplant from a related donor, so the T cells may come from the graft donor. Some clones in this sample may be carry-over from other donors' samples. The chain uses TRBV11-3 and TRBJ2-7; TRBD2 aligns with 9 central bases. Material: PBMCs, obtained 30 days after allogeneic stem cell transplant. The CDR3 in this case is CASSFPALAGNYEQYF. The sequenced DNA: TGTGCCAGCAGCTTCCCTGCCCTAGCGGGAAATTACGAGCAGTACTTC.